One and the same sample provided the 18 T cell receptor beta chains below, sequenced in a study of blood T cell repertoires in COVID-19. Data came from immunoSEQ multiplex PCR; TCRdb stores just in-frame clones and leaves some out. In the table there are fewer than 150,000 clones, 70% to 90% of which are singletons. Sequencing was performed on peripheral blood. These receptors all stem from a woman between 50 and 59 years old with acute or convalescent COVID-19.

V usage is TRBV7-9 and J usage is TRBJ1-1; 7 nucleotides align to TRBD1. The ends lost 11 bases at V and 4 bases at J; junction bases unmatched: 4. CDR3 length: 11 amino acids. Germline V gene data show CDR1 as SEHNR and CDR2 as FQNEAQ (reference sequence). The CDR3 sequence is CAAQGFTEAFF. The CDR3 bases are TGTGCCGCACAGGGGTTCACTGAAGCTTTCTTT.

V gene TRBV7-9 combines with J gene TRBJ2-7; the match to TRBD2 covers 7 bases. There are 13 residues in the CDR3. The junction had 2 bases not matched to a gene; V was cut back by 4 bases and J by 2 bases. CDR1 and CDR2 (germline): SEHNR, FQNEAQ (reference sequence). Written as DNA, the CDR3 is TGTGCCAGCAGCTCGGGAGGCCCCTACGAGCAGTACTTC. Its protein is CASSSGGPYEQYF.

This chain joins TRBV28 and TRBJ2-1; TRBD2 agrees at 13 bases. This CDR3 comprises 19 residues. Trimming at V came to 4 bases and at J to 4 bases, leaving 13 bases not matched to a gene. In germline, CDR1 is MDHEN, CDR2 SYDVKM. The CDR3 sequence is CASSSLPGLAGSLYNEQFF. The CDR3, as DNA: TGTGCCAGCAGTTCACTCCCGGGACTAGCGGGGTCGCTTTACAATGAGCAGTTCTTC.

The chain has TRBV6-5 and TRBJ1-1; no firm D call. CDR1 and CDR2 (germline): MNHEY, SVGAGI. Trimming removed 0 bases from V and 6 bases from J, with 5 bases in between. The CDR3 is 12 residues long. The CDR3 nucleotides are TGTGCCAGCAGTTACTCGGGCGCTGAAGCTTTCTTT. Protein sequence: CASSYSGAEAFF.

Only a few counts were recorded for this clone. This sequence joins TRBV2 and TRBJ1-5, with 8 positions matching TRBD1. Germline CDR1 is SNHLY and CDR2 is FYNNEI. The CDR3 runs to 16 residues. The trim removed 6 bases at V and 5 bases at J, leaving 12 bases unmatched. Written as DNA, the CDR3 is TGTGCCAGCAGCCCCAGGACAGGGATCCCGGATCAGCCCCAGCATTTT. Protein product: CASSPRTGIPDQPQHF.

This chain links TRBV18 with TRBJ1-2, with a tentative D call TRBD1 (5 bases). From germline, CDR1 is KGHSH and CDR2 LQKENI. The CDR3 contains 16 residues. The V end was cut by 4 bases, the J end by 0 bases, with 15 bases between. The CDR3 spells CASSLQVDTTNYGYTF. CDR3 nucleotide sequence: TGTGCCAGCTCACTCCAGGTGGACACAACTAACTATGGCTACACCTTC.

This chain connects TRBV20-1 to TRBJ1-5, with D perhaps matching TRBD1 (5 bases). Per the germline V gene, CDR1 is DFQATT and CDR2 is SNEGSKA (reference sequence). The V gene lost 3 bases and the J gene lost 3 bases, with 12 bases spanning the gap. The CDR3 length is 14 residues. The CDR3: CSASPDRYNQPQHF. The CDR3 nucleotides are TGCAGTGCTAGTCCCGACAGATACAATCAGCCCCAGCATTTT.

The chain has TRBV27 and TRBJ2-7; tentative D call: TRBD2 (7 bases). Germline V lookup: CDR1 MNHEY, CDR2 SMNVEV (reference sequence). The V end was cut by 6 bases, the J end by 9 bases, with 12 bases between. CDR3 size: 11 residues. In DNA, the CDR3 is TGTGCCAGCAGCCAGGGGAGGGGGCAGTACTTC. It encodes CASSQGRGQYF.

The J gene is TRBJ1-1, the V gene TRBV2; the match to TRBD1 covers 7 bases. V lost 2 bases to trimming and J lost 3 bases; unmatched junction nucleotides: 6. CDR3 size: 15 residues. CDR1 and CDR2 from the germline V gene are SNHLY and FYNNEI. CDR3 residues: CASSELQGWDTEAFF. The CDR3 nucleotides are TGTGCCAGCAGTGAACTACAGGGGTGGGACACTGAAGCTTTCTTT.

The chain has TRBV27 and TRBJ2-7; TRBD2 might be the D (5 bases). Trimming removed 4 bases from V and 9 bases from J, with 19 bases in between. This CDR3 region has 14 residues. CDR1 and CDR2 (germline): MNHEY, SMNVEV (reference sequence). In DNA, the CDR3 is TGTGCCAGCAGTTATTATAGCGCCTCCCCGGCGCAGTACTTC. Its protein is CASSYYSASPAQYF.

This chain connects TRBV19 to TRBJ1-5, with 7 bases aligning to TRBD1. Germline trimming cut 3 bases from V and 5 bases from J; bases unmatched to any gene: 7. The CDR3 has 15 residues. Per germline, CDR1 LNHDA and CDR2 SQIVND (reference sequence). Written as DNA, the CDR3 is TGTGCCAGTAGTATGAAGACAGGGAGCCATCAGCCCCAGCATTTT. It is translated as CASSMKTGSHQPQHF.

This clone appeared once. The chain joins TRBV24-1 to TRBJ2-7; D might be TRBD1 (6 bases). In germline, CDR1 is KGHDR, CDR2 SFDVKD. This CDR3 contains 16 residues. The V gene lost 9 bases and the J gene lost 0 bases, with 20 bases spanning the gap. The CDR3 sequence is CATDRLGDTNSYEQYF. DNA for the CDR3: TGTGCCACCGATCGTCTCGGGGACACCAACTCCTACGAGCAGTACTTC.

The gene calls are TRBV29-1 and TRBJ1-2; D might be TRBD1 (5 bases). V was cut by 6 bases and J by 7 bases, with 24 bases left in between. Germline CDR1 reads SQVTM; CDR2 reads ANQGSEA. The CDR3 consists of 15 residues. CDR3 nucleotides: TGCAGCGTCCTGACCTCGGACAAACCTATGGGTGGCTACACCTTC. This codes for CSVLTSDKPMGGYTF. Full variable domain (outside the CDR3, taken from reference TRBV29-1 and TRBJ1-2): SAVISQKPSRDICQRGTSLTIQCQVDSQVTMMFWYRQQPGQSLTLIATANQGSEATYESGFVIDKFPISRPNLTFSTLTVSNMSPEDSSIYLCSVLTSDKPMGGYTFGSGTRLTVV.

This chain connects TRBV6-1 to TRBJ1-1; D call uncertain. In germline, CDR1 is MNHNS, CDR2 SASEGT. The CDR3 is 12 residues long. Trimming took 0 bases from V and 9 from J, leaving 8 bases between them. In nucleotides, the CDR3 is TGTGCCAGCAGTGAAGCCGTAGATAAAGCTTTCTTT. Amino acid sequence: CASSEAVDKAFF.

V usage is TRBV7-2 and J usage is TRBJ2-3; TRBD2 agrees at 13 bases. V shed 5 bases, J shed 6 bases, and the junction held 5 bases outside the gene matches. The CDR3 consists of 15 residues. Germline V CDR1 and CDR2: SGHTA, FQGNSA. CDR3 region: CASSPSLAGGDTQYF. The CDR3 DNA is TGTGCCAGCAGCCCGTCACTAGCGGGGGGGGATACGCAGTATTTT.

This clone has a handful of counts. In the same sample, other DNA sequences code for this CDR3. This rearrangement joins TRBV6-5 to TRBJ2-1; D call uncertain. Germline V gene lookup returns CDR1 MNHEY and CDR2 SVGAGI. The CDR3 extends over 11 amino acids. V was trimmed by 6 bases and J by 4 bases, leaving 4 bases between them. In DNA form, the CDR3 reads TGTGCCAGCAGCTTGTACAATGAGCAGTTCTTC. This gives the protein CASSLYNEQFF.

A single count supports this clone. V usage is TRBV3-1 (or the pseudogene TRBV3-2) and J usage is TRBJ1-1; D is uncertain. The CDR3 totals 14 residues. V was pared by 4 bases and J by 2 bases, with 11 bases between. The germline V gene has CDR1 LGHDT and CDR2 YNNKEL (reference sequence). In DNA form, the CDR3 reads TGTGCCAGCAGCCCCTCCGGTCAAAACACTGAAGCTTTCTTT. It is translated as CASSPSGQNTEAFF.

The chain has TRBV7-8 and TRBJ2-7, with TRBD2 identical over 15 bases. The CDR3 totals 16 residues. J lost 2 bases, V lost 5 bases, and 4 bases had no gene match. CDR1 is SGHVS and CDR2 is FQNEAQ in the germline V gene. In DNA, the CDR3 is TGTGCCAGCAGCGGACTAGCGGGAGGGCACCCCTACGAGCAGTACTTC. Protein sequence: CASSGLAGGHPYEQYF. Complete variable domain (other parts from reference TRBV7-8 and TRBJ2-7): GAGVSQSPRYKVAKRGQDVALRCDPISGHVSLFWYQQALGQGPEFLTYFQNEAQLDKSGLPSDRFFAERPEGSVSTLKIQRTQQEDSAVYLCASSGLAGGHPYEQYFGPGTRLTVT.